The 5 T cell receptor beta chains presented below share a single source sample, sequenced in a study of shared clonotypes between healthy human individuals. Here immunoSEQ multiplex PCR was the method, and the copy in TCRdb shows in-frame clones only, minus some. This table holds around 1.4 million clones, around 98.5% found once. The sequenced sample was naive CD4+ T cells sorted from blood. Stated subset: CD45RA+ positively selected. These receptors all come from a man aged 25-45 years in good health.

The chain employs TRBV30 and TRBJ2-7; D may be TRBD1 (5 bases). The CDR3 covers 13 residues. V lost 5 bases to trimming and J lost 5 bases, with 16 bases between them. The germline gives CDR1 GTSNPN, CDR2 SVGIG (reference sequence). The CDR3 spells CAWSNRQFDEQYF. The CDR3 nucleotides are TGTGCCTGGTCGAATCGACAGTTCGACGAGCAGTACTTC.

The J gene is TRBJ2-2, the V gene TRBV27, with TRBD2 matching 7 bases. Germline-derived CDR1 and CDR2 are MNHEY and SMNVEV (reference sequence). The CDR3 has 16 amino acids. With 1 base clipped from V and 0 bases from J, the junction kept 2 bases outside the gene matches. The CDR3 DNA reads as TGTGCCAGCAGTTTATGGGAGGGATCGAACACCGGGGAGCTGTTTTTT. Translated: CASSLWEGSNTGELFF.

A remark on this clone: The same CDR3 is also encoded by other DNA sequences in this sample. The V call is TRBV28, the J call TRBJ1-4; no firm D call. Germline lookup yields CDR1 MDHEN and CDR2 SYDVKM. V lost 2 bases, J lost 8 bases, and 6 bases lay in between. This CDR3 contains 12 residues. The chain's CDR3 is CASSLRREKLFF. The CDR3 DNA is TGTGCCAGCAGTTTAAGGAGAGAAAAACTGTTTTTT.

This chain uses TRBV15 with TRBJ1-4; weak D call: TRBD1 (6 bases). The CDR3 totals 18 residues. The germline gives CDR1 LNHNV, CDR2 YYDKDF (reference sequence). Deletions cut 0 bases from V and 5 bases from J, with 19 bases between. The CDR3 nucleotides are TGTGCCACCAGCAGAGATCAGGGGACCCCTGGTGTAAATGAAAAACTGTTTTTT. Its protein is CATSRDQGTPGVNEKLFF.

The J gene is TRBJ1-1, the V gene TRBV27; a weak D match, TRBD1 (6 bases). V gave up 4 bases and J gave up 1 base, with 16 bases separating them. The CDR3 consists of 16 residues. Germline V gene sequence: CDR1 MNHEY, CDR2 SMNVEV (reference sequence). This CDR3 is CASSWAGDYRNTEAFF. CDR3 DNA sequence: TGTGCCAGCAGTTGGGCAGGGGACTACCGGAACACTGAAGCTTTCTTT.